This T cell receptor (beta chain) was found in a study of shared clonotypes between healthy human individuals. Overall study context: There were three CD4 naive, three CD4 memory, two CD8 naive and one CD8 memory plates per donor. Findings of the study overall: Measured sharing among donors was expected to vary with sequencing depth. Generally, naive subsets (rather than memory subsets) showed larger estimated richness.

The CDR3 is made up of 15 amino acids. Germline V CDR1 and CDR2: SGDLS, YYNGEE. For this clone: No antigen is known for it.

Evenly divided among several immunoSEQ plates was the genomic DNA of each subset. The repertoire was sequenced with immunoSEQ multiplex PCR; TCRdb's copy has only in-frame clones and lacks some. The data hold 2.3 million or so clones, with 93% observed a single time. The specimen was naive CD4+ T cells from PBMCs. As to subset: CD45RA+ positively selected. The clonotype comes from a man aged 18 to 29 in good health. Some clones in this sample may be carry-over from other donors' samples. This chain links TRBV9 with TRBJ2-5, with D possibly TRBD2 on 5 matching bases. The J call may be faulty, since TRBJ2-7 better matches the DNA end. The CDR3 DNA sequence: TGTGCCAGCAGCCCACGAGGAAGTAGCGCCTACGAGCAGTACTTC. Amino acid sequence: CASSPRGSSAYEQYF.